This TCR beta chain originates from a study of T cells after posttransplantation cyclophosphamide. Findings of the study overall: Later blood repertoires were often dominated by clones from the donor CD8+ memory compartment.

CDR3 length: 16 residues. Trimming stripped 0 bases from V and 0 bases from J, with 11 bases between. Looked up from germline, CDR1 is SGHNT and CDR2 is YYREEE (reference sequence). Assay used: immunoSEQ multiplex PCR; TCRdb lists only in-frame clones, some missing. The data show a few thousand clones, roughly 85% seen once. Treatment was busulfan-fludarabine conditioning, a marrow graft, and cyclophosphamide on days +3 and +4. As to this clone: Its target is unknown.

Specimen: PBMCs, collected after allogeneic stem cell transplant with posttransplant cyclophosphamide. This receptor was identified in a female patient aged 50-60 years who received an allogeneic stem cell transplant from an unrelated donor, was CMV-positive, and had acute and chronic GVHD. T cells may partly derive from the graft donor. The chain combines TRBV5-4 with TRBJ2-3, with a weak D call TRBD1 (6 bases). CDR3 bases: TGTGCCAGCAGCTTGGCCGCCAGGGGAAGCACAGATACGCAGTATTTT. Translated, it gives CASSLAARGSTDTQYF. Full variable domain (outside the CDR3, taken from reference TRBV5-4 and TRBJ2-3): ETGVTQSPTHLIKTRGQQVTLRCSSQSGHNTVSWYQQALGQGPQFIFQYYREEENGRGNFPPRFSGLQFPNYSSELNVNALELDDSALYLCASSLAARGSTDTQYFGPGTRLTVL.